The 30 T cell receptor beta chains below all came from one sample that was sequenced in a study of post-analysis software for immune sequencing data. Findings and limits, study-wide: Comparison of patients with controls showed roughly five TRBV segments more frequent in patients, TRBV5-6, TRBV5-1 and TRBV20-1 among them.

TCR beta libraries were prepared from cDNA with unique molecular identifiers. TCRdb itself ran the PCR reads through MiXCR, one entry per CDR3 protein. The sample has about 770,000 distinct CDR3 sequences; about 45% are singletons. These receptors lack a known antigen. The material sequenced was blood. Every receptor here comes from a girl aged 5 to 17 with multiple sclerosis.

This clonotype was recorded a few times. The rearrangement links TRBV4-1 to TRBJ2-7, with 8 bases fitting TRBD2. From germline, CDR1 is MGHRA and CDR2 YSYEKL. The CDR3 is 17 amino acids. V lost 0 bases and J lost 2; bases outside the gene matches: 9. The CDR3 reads CASSQDQEAGVAYEQYF. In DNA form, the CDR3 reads TGCGCCAGCAGCCAAGATCAGGAAGCGGGAGTAGCCTACGAGCAGTACTTC.

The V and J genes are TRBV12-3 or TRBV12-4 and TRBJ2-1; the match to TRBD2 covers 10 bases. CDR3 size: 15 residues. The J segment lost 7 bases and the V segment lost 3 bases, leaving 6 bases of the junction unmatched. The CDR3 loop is CASSFLASGGNEQFF. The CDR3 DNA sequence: TGTGCCAGCAGTTTCCTGGCTAGCGGGGGTAATGAGCAGTTCTTC.

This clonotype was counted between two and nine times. CDR3 DNA sequence: TGTGCCAGCAGCGGCCTGGGGGTCTTGGGTTCACCCCTCCACTTT. This codes for CASSGLGVLGSPLHF. V usage is TRBV9 and J usage is TRBJ1-6, with D possibly TRBD1 on 5 matching bases. The CDR3 has 15 amino acids. Germline CDR1 reads SGDLS; CDR2 reads YYNGEE. The ends were cut back, 3 bases at V and 9 bases at J, with 16 bases in the middle.

CDR3 DNA sequence: TGTGCCAGCAGCACCTCAGGGGGCGTCTACGAGCAGTACTTC. The encoded protein is CASSTSGGVYEQYF. The V gene is TRBV7-9, the J gene TRBJ2-1, with 8 bases matching TRBD1. TRBJ2-7 explains the end of the DNA better; the J call may be wrong. This CDR3 has 14 residues. Germline assignment: CDR1 SEHNR and CDR2 FQNEAQ (reference sequence).

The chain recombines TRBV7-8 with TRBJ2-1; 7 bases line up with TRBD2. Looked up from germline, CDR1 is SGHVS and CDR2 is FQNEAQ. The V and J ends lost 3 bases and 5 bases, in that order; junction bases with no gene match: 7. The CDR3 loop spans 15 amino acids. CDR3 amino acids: CASSFRLALNNEQFF. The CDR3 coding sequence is TGTGCCAGCAGCTTCCGACTAGCCCTAAACAATGAGCAGTTCTTC.

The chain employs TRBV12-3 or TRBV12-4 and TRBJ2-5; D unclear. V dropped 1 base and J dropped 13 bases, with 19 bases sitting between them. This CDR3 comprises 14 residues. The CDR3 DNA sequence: TGTGCCAGCAGTTTAGATAGGACGCGTGGGGAAGTGTACTTC. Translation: CASSLDRTRGEVYF.

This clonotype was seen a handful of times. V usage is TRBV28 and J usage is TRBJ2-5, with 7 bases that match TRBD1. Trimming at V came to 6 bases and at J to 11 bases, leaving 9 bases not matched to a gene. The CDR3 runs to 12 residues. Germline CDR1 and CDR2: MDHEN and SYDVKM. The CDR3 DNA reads TGTGCCAGCAGGGACAGGACATGGGAGCAGTACTTC. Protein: CASRDRTWEQYF.

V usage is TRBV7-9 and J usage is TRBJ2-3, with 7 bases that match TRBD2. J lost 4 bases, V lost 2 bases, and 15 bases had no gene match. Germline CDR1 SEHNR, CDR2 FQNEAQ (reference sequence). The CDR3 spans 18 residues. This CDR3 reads CASSLIGDVREDPDTQYF. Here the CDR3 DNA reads TGTGCCAGCAGCTTAATCGGAGATGTCCGGGAGGACCCAGATACGCAGTATTTT. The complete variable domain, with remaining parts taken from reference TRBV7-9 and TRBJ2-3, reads DTGVSQNPRHKITKRGQNVTFRCDPISEHNRLYWYRQTLGQGPEFLTYFQNEAQLEKSRLLSDRFSAERPKGSFSTLEIQRTEQGDSAMYLCASSLIGDVREDPDTQYFGPGTRLTVL.

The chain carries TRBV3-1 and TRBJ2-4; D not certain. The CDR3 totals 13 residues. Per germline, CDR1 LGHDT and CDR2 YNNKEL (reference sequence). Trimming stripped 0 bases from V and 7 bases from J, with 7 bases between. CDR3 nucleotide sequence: TGTGCCAGCAGCCAAGATTGGATGAACATTCAGTACTTC. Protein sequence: CASSQDWMNIQYF.

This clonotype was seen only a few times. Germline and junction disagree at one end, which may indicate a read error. CDR3 amino acids: CASSSSGQGERYF. The CDR3 DNA reads as TGTGCCAGCAGTTCGAGCGGCCAGGGCGAGCGGTACTTC. The chain links TRBV28 to TRBJ2-7; D tentatively reads TRBD1 or TRBD2 (5 bases each). Germline V lookup: CDR1 MDHEN, CDR2 SYDVKM. The length of the CDR3 is 13 residues.

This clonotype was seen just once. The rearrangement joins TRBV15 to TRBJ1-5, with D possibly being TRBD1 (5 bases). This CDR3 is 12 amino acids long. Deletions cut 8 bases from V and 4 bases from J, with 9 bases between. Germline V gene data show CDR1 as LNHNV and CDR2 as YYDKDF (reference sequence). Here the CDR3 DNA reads TGTGCCACCGGAGGGACGAATCAGCCCCAGCATTTT. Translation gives CATGGTNQPQHF.

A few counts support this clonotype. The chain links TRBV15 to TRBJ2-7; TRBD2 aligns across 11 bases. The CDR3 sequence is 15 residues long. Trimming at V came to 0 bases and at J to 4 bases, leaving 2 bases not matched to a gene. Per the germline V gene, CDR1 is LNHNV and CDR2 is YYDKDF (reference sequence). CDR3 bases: TGTGCCACCAGCAGAGATCTAGCGGGAGGATACGAGCAGTACTTC. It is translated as CATSRDLAGGYEQYF.

CDR3 sequence reads: CASSPNRVLGQETQYF. DNA of the CDR3: TGTGCCAGTAGTCCAAACAGGGTACTAGGCCAAGAGACCCAGTACTTC. V usage is TRBV19 and J usage is TRBJ2-5, with D possibly being TRBD1 (6 bases). Germline V lookup: CDR1 LNHDA, CDR2 SQIVND (reference sequence). Trimming pared 5 bases from V and 1 base from J, leaving 17 bases between. CDR3 size: 16 residues. Based on the CDR3 plus reference TRBV19 and TRBJ2-5, the full variable domain is DGGITQSPKYLFRKEGQNVTLSCEQNLNHDAMYWYRQDPGQGLRLIYYSQIVNDFQKGDIAEGYSVSREKKESFPLTVTSAQKNPTAFYLCASSPNRVLGQETQYFGPGTRLLVL.

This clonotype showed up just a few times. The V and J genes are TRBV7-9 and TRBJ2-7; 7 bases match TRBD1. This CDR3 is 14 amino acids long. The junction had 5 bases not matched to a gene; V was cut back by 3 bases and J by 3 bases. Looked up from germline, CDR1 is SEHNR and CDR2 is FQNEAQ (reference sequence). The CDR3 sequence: CASSFKGGDYEQYF. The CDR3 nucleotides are TGTGCCAGCAGCTTCAAAGGGGGCGACTACGAGCAGTACTTC.

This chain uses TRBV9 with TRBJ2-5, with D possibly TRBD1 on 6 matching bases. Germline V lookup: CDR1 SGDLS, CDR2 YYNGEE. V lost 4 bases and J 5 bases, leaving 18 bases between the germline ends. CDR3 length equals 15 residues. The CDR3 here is CASSLTGTEWETQYF. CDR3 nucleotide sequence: TGTGCCAGCAGCCTCACAGGGACGGAGTGGGAGACCCAGTACTTC. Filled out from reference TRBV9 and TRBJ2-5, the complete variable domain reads DSGVTQTPKHLITATGQRVTLRCSPRSGDLSVYWYQQSLDQGLQFLIQYYNGEERAKGNILERFSAQQFPDLHSELNLSSLELGDSALYFCASSLTGTEWETQYFGPGTRLLVL.

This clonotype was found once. CDR3 amino acids: CASTPELSETQYF. The CDR3 nucleotides are TGTGCCAGCACCCCGGAGCTATCAGAGACCCAGTACTTC. The rearrangement links TRBV7-2 to TRBJ2-7; D gene ambiguous. The closer fit of TRBJ2-5 to the DNA end suggests the J call may be wrong. Germline lookup yields CDR1 SGHTA and CDR2 FQGNSA. The CDR3 length is 13 residues.

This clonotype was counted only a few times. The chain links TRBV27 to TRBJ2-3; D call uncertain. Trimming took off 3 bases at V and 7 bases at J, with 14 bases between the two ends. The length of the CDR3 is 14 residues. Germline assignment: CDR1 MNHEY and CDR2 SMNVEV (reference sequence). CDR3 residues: CASSFSLEPNTQYF. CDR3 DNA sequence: TGTGCCAGCAGTTTCAGTTTGGAGCCTAATACGCAGTATTTT.

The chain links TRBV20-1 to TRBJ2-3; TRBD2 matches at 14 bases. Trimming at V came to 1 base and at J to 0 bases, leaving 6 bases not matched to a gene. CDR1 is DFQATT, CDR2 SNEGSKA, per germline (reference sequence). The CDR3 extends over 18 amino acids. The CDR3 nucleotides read TGCAGTGCTAGAGGGGGACTAGCGGGAGTAGGTAGCACAGATACGCAGTATTTT. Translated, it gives CSARGGLAGVGSTDTQYF.

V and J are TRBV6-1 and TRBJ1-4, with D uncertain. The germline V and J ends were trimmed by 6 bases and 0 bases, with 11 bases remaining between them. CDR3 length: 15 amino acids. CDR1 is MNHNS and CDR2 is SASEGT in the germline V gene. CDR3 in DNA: TGTGCCAGCAGCGGACGCGGATCAACTAATGAAAAACTGTTTTTT. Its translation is CASSGRGSTNEKLFF.

CDR3 loop: CATSGPKTAKIRDEQFF. CDR3 DNA sequence: TGTGCCACCAGTGGGCCTAAGACAGCCAAAATCAGGGATGAGCAGTTCTTC. V gene TRBV24-1 combines with J gene TRBJ2-1, with D maybe TRBD1 (5 bases). Germline values: CDR1 KGHDR, CDR2 SFDVKD. V dropped 5 bases and J dropped 8 bases, with 24 bases sitting between them. The CDR3 spans 17 residues.

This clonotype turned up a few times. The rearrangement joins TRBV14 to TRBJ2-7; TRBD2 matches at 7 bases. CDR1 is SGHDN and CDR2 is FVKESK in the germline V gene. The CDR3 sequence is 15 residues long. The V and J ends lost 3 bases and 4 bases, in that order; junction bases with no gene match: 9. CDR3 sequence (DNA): TGTGCCAGCAGCCACCCTGGGGCGGGGGAATACGAGCAGTACTTC. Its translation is CASSHPGAGEYEQYF.

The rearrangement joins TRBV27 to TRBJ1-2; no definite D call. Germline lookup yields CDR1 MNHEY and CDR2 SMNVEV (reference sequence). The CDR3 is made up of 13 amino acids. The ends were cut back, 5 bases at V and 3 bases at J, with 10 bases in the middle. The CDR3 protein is CASSIKRDYGYTF. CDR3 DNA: TGTGCCAGCAGTATCAAGAGGGACTATGGCTACACCTTC.

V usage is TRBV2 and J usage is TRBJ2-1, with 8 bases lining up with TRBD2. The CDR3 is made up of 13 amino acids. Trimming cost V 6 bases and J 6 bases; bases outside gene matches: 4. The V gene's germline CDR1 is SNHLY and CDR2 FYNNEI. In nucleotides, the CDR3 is TGTGCCAGCAGCGGGACTAGTCCCAATGAGCAGTTCTTC. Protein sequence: CASSGTSPNEQFF.

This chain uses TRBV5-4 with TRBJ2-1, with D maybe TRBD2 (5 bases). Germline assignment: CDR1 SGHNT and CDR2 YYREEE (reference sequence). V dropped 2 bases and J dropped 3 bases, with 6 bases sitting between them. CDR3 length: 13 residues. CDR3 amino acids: CASSFRDYNEQFF. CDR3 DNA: TGTGCCAGCAGCTTCCGGGACTACAATGAGCAGTTCTTC. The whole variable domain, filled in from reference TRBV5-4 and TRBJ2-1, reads ETGVTQSPTHLIKTRGQQVTLRCSSQSGHNTVSWYQQALGQGPQFIFQYYREEENGRGNFPPRFSGLQFPNYSSELNVNALELDDSALYLCASSFRDYNEQFFGPGTRLTVL.

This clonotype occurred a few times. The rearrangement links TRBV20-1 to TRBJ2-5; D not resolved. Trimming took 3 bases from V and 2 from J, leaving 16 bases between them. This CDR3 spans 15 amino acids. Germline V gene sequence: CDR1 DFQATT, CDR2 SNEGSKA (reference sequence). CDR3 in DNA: TGCAGTGCTAGCGCCGGCGCCGAACTTCAAGAGACCCAGTACTTC. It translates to CSASAGAELQETQYF.

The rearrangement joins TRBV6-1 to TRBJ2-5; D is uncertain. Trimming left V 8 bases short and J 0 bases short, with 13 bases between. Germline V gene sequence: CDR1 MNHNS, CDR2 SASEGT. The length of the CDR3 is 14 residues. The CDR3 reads CASLSFEYQETQYF. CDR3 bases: TGTGCCAGCTTAAGCTTTGAGTACCAAGAGACCCAGTACTTC.

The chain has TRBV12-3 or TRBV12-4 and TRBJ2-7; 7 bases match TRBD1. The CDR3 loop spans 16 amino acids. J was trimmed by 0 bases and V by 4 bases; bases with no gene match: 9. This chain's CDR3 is CASSSWKGQASYEQYF. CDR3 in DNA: TGTGCCAGCAGTTCCTGGAAAGGACAGGCCTCCTACGAGCAGTACTTC.

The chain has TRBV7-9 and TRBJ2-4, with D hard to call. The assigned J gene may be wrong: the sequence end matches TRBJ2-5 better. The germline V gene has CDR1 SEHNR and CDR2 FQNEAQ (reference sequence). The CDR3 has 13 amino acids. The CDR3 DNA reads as TGTGCCAGCAGCATCGCCAGCCGGGAGACCCAGTACTTC. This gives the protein CASSIASRETQYF.

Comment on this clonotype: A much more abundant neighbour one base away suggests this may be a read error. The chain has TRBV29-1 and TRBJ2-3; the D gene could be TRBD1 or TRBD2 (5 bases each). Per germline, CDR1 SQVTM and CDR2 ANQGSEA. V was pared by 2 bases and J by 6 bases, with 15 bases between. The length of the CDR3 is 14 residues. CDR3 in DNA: TGCAGCGTTGAACCAGCGGCTGGGGCGGATACGCAGTATTTT. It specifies CSVEPAAGADTQYF.

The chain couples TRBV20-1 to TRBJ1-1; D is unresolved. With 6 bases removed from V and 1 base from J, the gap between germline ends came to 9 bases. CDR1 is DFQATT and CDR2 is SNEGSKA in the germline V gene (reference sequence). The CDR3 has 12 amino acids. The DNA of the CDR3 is TGCAGTGCCCCTCTGGGGAACACTGAAGCTTTCTTT. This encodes CSAPLGNTEAFF.